Presented here are 5 T cell receptor beta chains from one specimen sequenced in a study of CDR3 diversity in severe acne. Via MiXCR, TCRdb re-called the PCR reads, giving one row per CDR3 protein. The table includes approximately 77,000 distinct CDR3 sequences, under 55% detected once. The sample comprised blood. The origin of the receptors is a male donor with severe acne vulgaris.

The CDR3 loop is CASIARGNEQFF. CDR3 nucleotides: TGTGCCAGCATCGCTCGCGGCAATGAGCAGTTCTTC. The gene calls are TRBV9 and TRBJ2-1; D gene ambiguous. V was shortened by 6 bases and J by 6 bases, with 10 bases between the two germline ends. The CDR3 is 12 residues long. Looked up from germline, CDR1 is SGDLS and CDR2 is YYNGEE.

V is TRBV7-2 and J is TRBJ1-2; D is possibly TRBD1 (5 bases). Germline V gene data show CDR1 as SGHTA and CDR2 as FQGNSA. The CDR3 spans 15 residues. Trimming pared 1 base from V and 4 bases from J, leaving 13 bases between. CDR3 residues: CASSLGRGFIYGYTF. The CDR3 DNA sequence: TGTGCCAGCAGCTTAGGTCGGGGCTTCATCTATGGCTACACCTTC.

The gene calls are TRBV29-1 and TRBJ2-6; D might be TRBD1 (6 bases). Germline lookup yields CDR1 SQVTM and CDR2 ANQGSEA. With 7 bases removed from V and 1 base from J, the gap between germline ends came to 20 bases. CDR3 length: 17 amino acids. CDR3 coding DNA: TGCAGCGGCTACTTCGGACAGCGTCTGTCTGGGGCCAACGTCCTGACTTTC. Its translation: CSGYFGQRLSGANVLTF.

This clonotype was seen more than once but under ten times. This chain joins TRBV6-5 and TRBJ2-7; 12 positions agree with TRBD2. Germline V lookup: CDR1 MNHEY, CDR2 SVGAGI. V lost 5 bases to trimming and J lost 3 bases; unmatched junction nucleotides: 5. The length of the CDR3 is 15 residues. CDR3 sequence reads: CASSVTSGRYYEQYF. The CDR3 nucleotides are TGTGCCAGCAGTGTAACTAGCGGGAGGTACTACGAGCAGTACTTC.

The chain uses TRBV24-1 and TRBJ2-2; no reliable D call. This CDR3 spans 14 amino acids. The V gene lost 6 bases and the J gene lost 1 base, with 8 bases spanning the gap. The germline V gene encodes CDR1 KGHDR and CDR2 SFDVKD. CDR3 loop: CATSNVVNTGELFF. The CDR3 DNA sequence: TGTGCCACCAGTAACGTGGTGAACACCGGGGAGCTGTTTTTT.